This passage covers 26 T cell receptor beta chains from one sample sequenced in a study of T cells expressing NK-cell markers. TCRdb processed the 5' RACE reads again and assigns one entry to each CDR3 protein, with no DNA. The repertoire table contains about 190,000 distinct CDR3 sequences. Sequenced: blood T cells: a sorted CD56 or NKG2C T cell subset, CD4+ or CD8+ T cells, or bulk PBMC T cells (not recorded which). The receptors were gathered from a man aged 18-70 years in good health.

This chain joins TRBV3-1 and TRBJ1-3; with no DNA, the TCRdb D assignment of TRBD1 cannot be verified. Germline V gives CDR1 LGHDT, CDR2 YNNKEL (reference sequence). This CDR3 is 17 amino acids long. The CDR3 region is CASSPGAGGSSGNTIYF.

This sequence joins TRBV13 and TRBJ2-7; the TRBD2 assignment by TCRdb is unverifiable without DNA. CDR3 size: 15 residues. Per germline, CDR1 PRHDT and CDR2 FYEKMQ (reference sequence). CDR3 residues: CASSPTSGGGDEQYF.

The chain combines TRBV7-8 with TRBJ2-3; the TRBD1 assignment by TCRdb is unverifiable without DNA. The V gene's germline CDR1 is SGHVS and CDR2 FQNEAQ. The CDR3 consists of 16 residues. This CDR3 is CASSLWESGGADTQYF. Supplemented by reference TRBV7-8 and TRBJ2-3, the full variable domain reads GAGVSQSPRYKVAKRGQDVALRCDPISGHVSLFWYQQALGQGPEFLTYFQNEAQLDKSGLPSDRFFAERPEGSVSTLKIQRTQQEDSAVYLCASSLWESGGADTQYFGPGTRLTVL.

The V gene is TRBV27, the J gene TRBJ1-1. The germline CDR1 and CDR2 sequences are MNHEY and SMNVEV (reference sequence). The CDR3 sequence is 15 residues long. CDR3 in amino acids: CASSLSPFGDTEAFF.

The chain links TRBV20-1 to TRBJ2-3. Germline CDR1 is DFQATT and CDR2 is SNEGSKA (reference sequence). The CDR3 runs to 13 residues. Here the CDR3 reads CSARTSSTDTQYF.

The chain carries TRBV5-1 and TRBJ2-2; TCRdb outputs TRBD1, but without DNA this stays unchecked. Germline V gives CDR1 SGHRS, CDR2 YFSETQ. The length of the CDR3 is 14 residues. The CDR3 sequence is CATQGERDTGELFF.

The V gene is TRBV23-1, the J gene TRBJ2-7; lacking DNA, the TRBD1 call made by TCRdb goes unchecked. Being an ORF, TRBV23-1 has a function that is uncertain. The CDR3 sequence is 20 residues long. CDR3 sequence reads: CASSQSTFQVDRPSSYEQYF.

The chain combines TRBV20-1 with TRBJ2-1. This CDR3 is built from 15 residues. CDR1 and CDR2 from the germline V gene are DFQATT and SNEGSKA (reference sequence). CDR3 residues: CSAREWQDPYNEQFF.

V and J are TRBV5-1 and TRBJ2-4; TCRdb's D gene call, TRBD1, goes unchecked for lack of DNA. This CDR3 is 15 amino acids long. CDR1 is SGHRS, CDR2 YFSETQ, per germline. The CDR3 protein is CASSPGANSENIQYF.

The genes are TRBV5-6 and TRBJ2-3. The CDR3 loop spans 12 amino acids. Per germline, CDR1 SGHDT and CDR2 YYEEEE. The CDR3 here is CASSSDTDTQYF.

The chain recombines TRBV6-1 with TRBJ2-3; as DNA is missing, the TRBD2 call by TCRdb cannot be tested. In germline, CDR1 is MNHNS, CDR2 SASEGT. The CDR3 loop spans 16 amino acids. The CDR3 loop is CASNLSGGGPPDTQYF.

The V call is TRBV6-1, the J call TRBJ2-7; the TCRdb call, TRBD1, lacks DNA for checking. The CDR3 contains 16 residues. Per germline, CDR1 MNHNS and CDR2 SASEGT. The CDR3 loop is CASTTLIGTTHYEQYF.

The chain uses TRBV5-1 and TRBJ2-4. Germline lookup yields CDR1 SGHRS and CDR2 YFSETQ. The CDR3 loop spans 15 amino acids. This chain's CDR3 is CASSWGRGSKNIQYF.

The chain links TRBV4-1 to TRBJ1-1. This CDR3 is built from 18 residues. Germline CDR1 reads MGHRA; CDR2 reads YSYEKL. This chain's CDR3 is CASSLGLGARTGNTEAFF.

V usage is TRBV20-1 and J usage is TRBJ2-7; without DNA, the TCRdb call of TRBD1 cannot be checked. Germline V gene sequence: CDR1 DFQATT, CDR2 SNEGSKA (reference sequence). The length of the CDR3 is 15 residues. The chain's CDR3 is CSAPLRQGGDGEQYF.

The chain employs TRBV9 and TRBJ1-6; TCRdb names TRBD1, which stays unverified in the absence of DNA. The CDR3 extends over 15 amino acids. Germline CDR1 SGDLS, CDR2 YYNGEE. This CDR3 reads CASSVGWGSNSPLHF.

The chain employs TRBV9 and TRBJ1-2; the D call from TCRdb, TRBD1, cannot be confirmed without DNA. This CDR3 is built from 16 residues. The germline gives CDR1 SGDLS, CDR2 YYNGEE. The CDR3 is CASSVAETTRGDGYTF.

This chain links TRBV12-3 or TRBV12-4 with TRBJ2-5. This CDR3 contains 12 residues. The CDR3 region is CASSRLPETQYF.

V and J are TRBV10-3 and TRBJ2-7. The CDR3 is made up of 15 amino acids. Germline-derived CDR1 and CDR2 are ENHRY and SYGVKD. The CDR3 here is CAIQSYLEPYYEQYF.

CDR3 sequence reads: CASSWGKYYEQYF. The chain carries TRBV28 and TRBJ2-7; no DNA is available, so the TRBD1 call from TCRdb remains unchecked. This CDR3 is 13 amino acids long. From germline, CDR1 is MDHEN and CDR2 SYDVKM.

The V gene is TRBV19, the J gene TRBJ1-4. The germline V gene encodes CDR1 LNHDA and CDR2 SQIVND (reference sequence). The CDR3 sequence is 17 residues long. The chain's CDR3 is CASSPASSSGEDEKLFF.

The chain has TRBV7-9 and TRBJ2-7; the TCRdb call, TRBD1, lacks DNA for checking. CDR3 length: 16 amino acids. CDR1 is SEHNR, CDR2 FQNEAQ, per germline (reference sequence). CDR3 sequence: CASSPPAGAMSYEQYF.

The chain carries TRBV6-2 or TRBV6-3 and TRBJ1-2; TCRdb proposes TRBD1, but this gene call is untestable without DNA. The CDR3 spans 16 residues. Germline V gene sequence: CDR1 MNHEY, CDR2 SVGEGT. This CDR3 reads CASSYRGRGDNYGYTF.

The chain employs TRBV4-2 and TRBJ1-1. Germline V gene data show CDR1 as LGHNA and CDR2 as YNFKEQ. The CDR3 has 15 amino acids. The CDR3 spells CASSQELSPNTEAFF.

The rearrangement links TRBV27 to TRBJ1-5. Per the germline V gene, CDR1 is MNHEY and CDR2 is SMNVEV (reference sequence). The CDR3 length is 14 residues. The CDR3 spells CASSSRDDNQPQHF.

The CDR3 spells CASSLKADRSGETQYF. The V call is TRBV7-2, the J call TRBJ2-5; TCRdb proposes TRBD2, but this gene call is untestable without DNA. CDR1 is SGHTA, CDR2 FQGNSA, per germline. The CDR3 has 16 amino acids.